The rows below give T cell receptor beta chains drawn from one sample of a study of OX40 agonist ivuxolimab in advanced cancers. The assay was immunoSEQ multiplex PCR, and TCRdb's table has in-frame clones only and misses some. Of 45,000 to 65,000 clones listed, approximately 87% are singletons. The sequences come from CD4+ or CD8+ T cells sorted from blood, collected in a trial of the OX40 agonist ivuxolimab. These receptors were obtained from an adult with an advanced solid tumor such as melanoma, head and neck, liver or kidney cancer. Both conserved end residues are part of each CDR3. The size field is filled for only some rows; it gives once, few, many or a size class.

j_gene	abundance	v_gene	CDR3aa
TRBJ1-2	.	TRBV11-2	CASSLVGDYGYTF
TRBJ2-7	few	TRBV7-9	CASSLDRAPPTRISYEQYF
TRBJ1-1	.	TRBV5-1	CASSLGPSGTAEAFF
TRBJ2-2	.	TRBV30	CAWSVAGGTGELFF
TRBJ1-1	.	TRBV7-9	CASRLRDTEAFF
TRBJ2-2	.	TRBV11-2	CASSTRSGHSSPGELFF
TRBJ2-5	.	TRBV7-7	CASSLDQETQYF
TRBJ2-7	.	TRBV7-2	CASSEDSEQYF
TRBJ2-5	.	TRBV9	CASSVGGRETQYF
TRBJ2-5	.	TRBV9	CASSVGDFQETQYF
TRBJ1-1	.	TRBV30	CAWINKGRAEAFF
TRBJ2-5	.	TRBV6-6	CASSYSTGGRETQYF
TRBJ2-1	.	TRBV6-1	CASSSPPMDEQFF
TRBJ1-2	.	TRBV30	CAWRATGVYGYTF
TRBJ2-7	once	TRBV27	CASRRGQGDTSHEQYF
TRBJ2-1	.	TRBV12-5	CASGHLARGDPFF
TRBJ2-2	.	TRBV28	CASSFPRTGISNTGELFF
TRBJ2-5	.	TRBV6-1	CASSETGGWETQYF
TRBJ2-4	once	TRBV5-1	CASSLGGTSENIQYF
TRBJ1-6	.	TRBV7-8	CASSLAGNNSPLHF
TRBJ2-1	.	TRBV11-2	CASSPRTSGASSYNEQFF
TRBJ1-1	once	TRBV5-1	CASSLDGGTEAFF
TRBJ2-1	.	TRBV10-3	CAINSGFNEQFF
TRBJ1-1	.	TRBV9	CASSVLTGGTEAFF
TRBJ2-5	.	TRBV29-1	CSVEEGLRGGLETQYF
TRBJ1-5	.	TRBV5-1	CASSLDMGENQPQHF
TRBJ2-2	.	TRBV6-6	CAAREGLNTGELFF
TRBJ2-1	.	TRBV5-1	CASSLSSTSGGYNEQFF
TRBJ1-2	few	TRBV7-9	CASIRTGKPNYGYTF
TRBJ1-6	once	TRBV27	CASSFTGPNSPLHF
TRBJ1-1	few	TRBV5-6	CASSLGGTENTEAFF
TRBJ2-1	once	TRBV5-1	CASSLPGTGGNEQFF
TRBJ2-2	.	TRBV7-6	CASSPSMGTGVVHVGELFF
TRBJ2-7	.	TRBV7-9	CASSGAWDRGYEQYF
TRBJ1-3	few	TRBV6-1	CASSETGTVSSGNTIYF
TRBJ2-7	.	TRBV5-1	CASSLVGGLGNEQYF
TRBJ1-1	once	TRBV6-5	CASATGSTEAFF
TRBJ1-1	.	TRBV7-9	CASSLGGQATEAFF
.	.	TRBV7-6	CASSLTARPFTYEQYF
TRBJ1-5	.	TRBV11-2	CASSLDRGQPQHF
TRBJ2-7	.	TRBV28	CASSLGGSYEQYF
TRBJ1-5	.	TRBV5-5	CASSLLLYSRNQPQHF
TRBJ2-7	.	TRBV29-1	CSVEEMSGGAGEQYF
TRBJ1-5	.	TRBV10-2	CASSEGSYQPQHF
TRBJ2-5	.	TRBV6-5	CASSYGVTAIETQYF
TRBJ1-1	.	TRBV28	CASSPLDSNTEAFF
TRBJ1-5	.	TRBV30	CAWSNRGEQPQHF
TRBJ1-2	.	TRBV2	CASSSPGQRNYGYTF
TRBJ2-1	.	TRBV5-4	CASSLGSGLNSYNEQFF
TRBJ2-7	.	TRBV30	CAWILGGGVGATYF
TRBJ1-1	once	TRBV5-5	CASSLAANTEAFF
TRBJ2-3	.	TRBV5-4	CASSLRLAGYTDTQYF
TRBJ1-1	.	TRBV5-1	CASNQQGRGSTEAFF